This entry features one T cell receptor (beta chain) sequence. The repertoire was sequenced with immunoSEQ multiplex PCR; TCRdb's copy has only in-frame clones and lacks some. This sample yields some 55,000 clones, of which about 83% are seen a single time; over 4% belongs to the top ten. This sample is drawn from a study of T cell changes during pregnancy in multiple sclerosis. The CDR3 runs to 13 residues. Trimming cost V 7 bases and J 3 bases, with 13 bases left between them. Germline CDR1 is SGHKS and CDR2 is YYEKEE (reference sequence). Sequencing input: peripheral blood from another person, used as feeder cells. The clonotype comes from a human donor whose cells served as feeder cells for cultures in a pregnancy study. The chain joins TRBV5-5 to TRBJ2-5; D might be TRBD1 or TRBD2, each matching 5 bases. The CDR3 DNA reads TGTGCCAGCCAACCTCAGGGAGAAGAGACCCAGTACTTC. As protein: CASQPQGEETQYF.